The T cell receptor (beta chain) under discussion was sequenced for a study of CD8 T cells in ankylosing spondylitis. Whole-study findings and limits: In reactive arthritis synovial fluid and blood, some motif variants had been reported before. Disease-linked clones bore a CD8+ phenotype, appearing relatively rarely in peripheral blood. Blood from ankylosing spondylitis patients appeared to carry a characteristic roughly eight-variant TCR beta motif. It was reported that disease-linked clones were significantly enriched in matched ankylosing spondylitis synovial fluid.

With 5 bases clipped from V and 9 bases from J, the junction kept 3 bases outside the gene matches. The CDR3 length is 11 residues. CDR1 MNHEY and CDR2 SMNVEV come from the germline V gene (reference sequence). Scientists made TCR beta libraries using quantitative 5'-RACE with molecular barcodes. TCRdb fed the 5' RACE reads into MiXCR, producing one record per CDR3 protein. The table lists some 85,000 distinct CDR3 sequences, roughly 9% of them singletons. There are many counts of this clonotype. What it recognizes is unknown. The TCR comes from a male donor with ankylosing spondylitis. The specimen was blood, either unsorted or a sorted T cell fraction (not recorded which). The chain employs TRBV27 and TRBJ1-1; 7 bases map to TRBD1. The CDR3 bases are TGTGCCAGCAGTAGGGGGCTTAAAGCTTTCTTT. It specifies CASSRGLKAFF.